These T cell receptor beta chains were read from a single sample in a study of CD8 T cells in ankylosing spondylitis. Each CDR3 protein gets one entry after TCRdb re-called the 5' RACE reads with MiXCR. In the table there are 650,000 to 800,000 distinct CDR3 sequences, around 20% of which are singletons. The sequenced sample was blood, either unsorted or a sorted T cell fraction (not recorded which). These receptors all stem from a male donor with ankylosing spondylitis. Both conserved end residues are part of each CDR3. A D gene is named only where the DNA matches it firmly. Clone size is shown for a subset of rows, as once, few, many or a class of expanded clone.

>TRBV2|.|.|TRBJ2-3|16
CASSDDSLPVADTQYF
TGTGCCAGCAGTGACGACTCCTTGCCGGTCGCGGATACGCAGTATTTT
>TRBV5-6|.|.|TRBJ2-1|14
CASSFYSSYNEQFF
TGTGCCAGCAGCTTCTACAGCTCCTACAATGAGCAGTTCTTC
>TRBV14|TRBD2|.|TRBJ2-2|14
CASSQGTRAGELFF
TGTGCCAGCAGCCAAGGGACTAGGGCCGGGGAGCTGTTTTTT
>TRBV12-3/TRBV12-4|.|.|TRBJ2-1|15
CASSLESGSYNEQFF
TGTGCCAGCAGTTTGGAGTCGGGCTCCTACAATGAGCAGTTCTTC
>TRBV9|TRBD2|.|TRBJ2-2|15
CASANHGGSTGELFF
TGTGCCAGCGCCAATCATGGCGGGAGCACCGGGGAGCTGTTTTTT
>TRBV2|.|once|TRBJ2-7|14
CASSEALRSPEQYF
TGTGCCAGCAGTGAAGCGCTTCGGAGTCCCGAGCAGTACTTC
>TRBV7-6|TRBD1|.|TRBJ1-4|15
CASSSTWTGYEKLFF
TGTGCCAGCAGCTCGACTTGGACAGGATATGAAAAACTGTTTTTT
>TRBV25-1|.|.|TRBJ2-2|15
CASSHPGHVTGELFF
TGTGCCAGCAGTCATCCGGGACATGTGACCGGGGAGCTGTTTTTT
>TRBV12-3/TRBV12-4|.|.|TRBJ2-7|13
CASRTPGGLEQYF
TGTGCCAGCAGAACCCCTGGGGGGCTCGAGCAGTACTTC
>TRBV11-2|.|few|TRBJ2-2|17
CASSLRGQLSYTGELFF
TGTGCCAGCAGCTTACGCGGACAGCTCTCTTACACCGGGGAGCTGTTTTTT
>TRBV7-8|.|many|TRBJ1-5|14
CASRYMGWVQPQHF
TGTGCCAGTCGCTATATGGGGTGGGTTCAGCCCCAGCATTTT
>TRBV6-2/TRBV6-3|.|few|TRBJ2-2|13
CASSPDAAGELFF
TGTGCCAGCAGCCCGGACGCGGCCGGGGAGCTGTTTTTT
>TRBV12-3/TRBV12-4|TRBD2|few|TRBJ2-1|17
CASTQRVGGRRYNEQFF
TGTGCCAGCACCCAACGCGTTGGCGGGAGGAGGTACAATGAGCAGTTCTTC
>TRBV7-9|.|few|TRBJ1-5|16
CASSSTGGKGGQPQHF
TGTGCCAGCAGCTCAACAGGAGGAAAAGGGGGTCAGCCCCAGCATTTT
>TRBV30|.|.|TRBJ1-2|16
CAWSVLPRTAKYGYTF
TGTGCCTGGAGTGTACTACCGAGGACAGCCAAATATGGCTACACCTTC
>TRBV12-3/TRBV12-4|.|few|TRBJ1-4|13
CASSFGRAEKLFF
TGTGCCAGCAGTTTCGGCAGGGCTGAAAAACTGTTTTTT
>TRBV4-3|.|few|TRBJ1-1|15
CASSQVRGVNTEAFF
TGCGCCAGCAGCCAGGTAAGGGGAGTGAACACTGAAGCTTTCTTT
>TRBV12-3/TRBV12-4|.|many|TRBJ2-5|14
CASSLVGSGETQYF
TGTGCCAGCAGTCTTGTCGGGAGCGGAGAGACCCAGTACTTC
>TRBV20-1|.|few|TRBJ2-7|15
CSASPATGGVYEQYF
TGCAGTGCCAGCCCCGCCACAGGGGGGGTTTACGAGCAGTACTTC
>TRBV7-6|.|few|TRBJ2-1|15
CASSLAATRGNEQFF
TGTGCCAGCAGCTTAGCGGCAACTCGGGGCAATGAGCAGTTCTTC
>TRBV5-1|.|few|TRBJ2-7|14
CASSKQVAAYEQYF
TGCGCCAGCAGCAAACAGGTTGCGGCCTACGAGCAGTACTTC
>TRBV7-9|TRBD1|.|TRBJ1-4|15
CASSVRQGTDEKLFF
TGTGCCAGCAGCGTCCGACAGGGTACGGATGAAAAACTGTTTTTT
>TRBV12-3/TRBV12-4|.|many|TRBJ1-1|14
CASSSFNANTEAFF
TGTGCCAGCAGTTCCTTTAACGCGAACACTGAAGCTTTCTTT
>TRBV6-6|.|.|TRBJ2-3|13
CASTRDDTDTQYF
TGTGCCAGCACGCGGGATGACACAGATACGCAGTATTTT
>TRBV12-3/TRBV12-4|.|many|TRBJ2-6|15
CASSFIGSGANVLTF
TGTGCCAGCAGTTTCATAGGGTCTGGGGCCAACGTCCTGACTTTC
>TRBV29-1|TRBD1|few|TRBJ2-5|13
CSVATGGGETQYF
TGCAGCGTTGCGACAGGGGGCGGGGAGACCCAGTACTTC
>TRBV5-1|TRBD2|.|TRBJ2-7|14
CASSASGNSYEQYF
TGCGCCAGCAGCGCTAGCGGGAACTCCTACGAGCAGTACTTC
>TRBV29-1|.|.|TRBJ2-7|13
CSALRGASYEQYF
TGCAGCGCCCTCAGGGGCGCTTCCTACGAGCAGTACTTC